Listed below are T cell receptor beta chains from one sample, sequenced in a study of CD8+ T cells in alopecia areata. Some clones are missing from TCRdb's copy, which holds only in-frame ones; the method was immunoSEQ multiplex PCR. This table holds around 61,000 clones, around 49% found once. The sample here was CD8+ T cells sorted from blood, taken at week 0. The receptors here all came from a human donor with alopecia areata. The CDR3 runs from the conserved cysteine through the conserved F or W. A D gene is named only where the DNA matches it firmly. Clone size appears in some rows only: once, few, many, or a class for an expanded clone.

j_gene | d_gene | abundance | v_gene | CDR3aa | CDR3nt
TRBJ2-1 | NA | few | TRBV29-1 | CSVIQGNNEQFF | TGCAGCGTGATACAGGGTAACAATGAGCAGTTCTTC
TRBJ2-7 | NA | NA | TRBV27 | CASSGERSYEQYF | TGTGCCAGCAGTGGAGAGCGGAGCTACGAGCAGTACTTC
TRBJ2-7 | NA | once | TRBV2 | CASSVGRGSYEQYF | TGTGCCAGCAGTGTCGGTCGAGGCTCCTACGAGCAGTACTTC
TRBJ1-2 | TRBD1 | NA | TRBV5-6 | CASSSEPDRGNYGYTF | TGTGCCAGCAGCTCGGAACCAGACAGGGGAAACTATGGCTACACCTTC
TRBJ2-2 | NA | NA | TRBV29-1 | CSAAGAGELFF | TGCAGCGCCGCAGGGGCCGGGGAGCTGTTTTTT
TRBJ1-2 | NA | NA | TRBV29-1 | CSVTQDNGYTF | TGCAGCGTAACACAGGATAATGGCTACACCTTC
TRBJ2-1 | NA | NA | TRBV7-8 | CASSRNSEQFF | TGTGCCAGCAGCCGTAACTCTGAGCAGTTCTTC
TRBJ2-3 | NA | few | TRBV28 | CASSFYGGTDTQYF | TGTGCCAGCAGTTTCTACGGAGGCACAGATACGCAGTATTTT
TRBJ1-2 | TRBD1 | few | TRBV7-2 | CASSWGQGYRGGYTF | TGTGCCAGCAGCTGGGGACAGGGCTATAGAGGAGGCTACACCTTC
TRBJ2-7 | TRBD2 | NA | TRBV29-1 | CSVRLAGVSYEQYF | TGCAGCGTCCGACTAGCGGGCGTCTCCTACGAGCAGTACTTC
TRBJ1-5 | NA | NA | TRBV28 | CASSFTQGHQPQHF | TGTGCCAGCAGTTTTACCCAGGGTCATCAGCCCCAGCATTTT
TRBJ2-7 | NA | NA | TRBV30 | CAWSVQYVYEQYF | TGTGCCTGGAGTGTACAATACGTGTACGAGCAGTACTTC
TRBJ2-2 | NA | NA | TRBV4-1 | CASSQVLTSGELFF | TGCGCCAGCAGCCAAGTACTTACGTCCGGGGAGCTGTTTTTT
TRBJ1-4 | NA | NA | TRBV27 | CASSLGEKLFF | TGTGCCAGCAGTTTGGGTGAAAAACTGTTTTTT
TRBJ2-5 | NA | NA | TRBV7-9 | CASSFFRAEETQYF | TGTGCCAGCAGCTTCTTTCGGGCAGAAGAGACCCAGTACTTC
TRBJ2-5 | NA | NA | TRBV30 | CAWSVYPYQETQYF | TGTGCCTGGAGTGTATACCCGTACCAAGAGACCCAGTACTTC
TRBJ1-2 | NA | NA | TRBV29-1 | CSVVGSNYGYTF | TGCAGCGTTGTGGGAAGTAACTATGGCTACACCTTC
TRBJ2-7 | NA | NA | TRBV10-3 | CASSEGSPGTYEQYF | TGCGCCAGCAGTGAGGGTAGCCCAGGGACCTACGAGCAGTACTTC
TRBJ2-7 | TRBD2 | NA | TRBV19 | CASSILLAGGYYEQYF | TGTGCCAGTAGTATACTTTTAGCGGGAGGTTACTACGAGCAGTACTTC
TRBJ1-5 | NA | NA | TRBV30 | CAWSLGVGEEPQHF | TGTGCCTGGAGTCTCGGCGTGGGGGAGGAACCCCAGCATTTT
TRBJ2-7 | TRBD1 | NA | TRBV30 | CAWSDRGRYEQYF | TGTGCCTGGTCTGACAGGGGGAGATACGAGCAGTACTTC
TRBJ2-7 | NA | few | TRBV6-5 | CASSYRSSYEQYF | TGTGCCAGCAGTTACAGGAGCTCCTACGAGCAGTACTTC